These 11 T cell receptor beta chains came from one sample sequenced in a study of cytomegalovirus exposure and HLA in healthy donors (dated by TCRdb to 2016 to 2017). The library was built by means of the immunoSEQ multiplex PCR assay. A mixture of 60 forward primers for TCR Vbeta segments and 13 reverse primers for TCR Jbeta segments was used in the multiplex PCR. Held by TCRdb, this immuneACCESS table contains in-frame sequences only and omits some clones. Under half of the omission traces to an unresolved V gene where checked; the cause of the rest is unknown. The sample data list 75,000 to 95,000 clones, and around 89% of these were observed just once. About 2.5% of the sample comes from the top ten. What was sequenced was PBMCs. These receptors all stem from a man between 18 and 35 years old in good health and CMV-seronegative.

CDR3: CASSARGNGGEQFF. The CDR3 DNA is TGTGCCAGCAGTGCGAGGGGGAATGGCGGTGAGCAGTTCTTC. The chain couples TRBV11-1 to TRBJ2-1; D might be TRBD1 (6 bases). V dropped 6 bases and J dropped 9 bases, with 18 bases sitting between them. The CDR3 contains 14 residues. Germline CDR1 and CDR2: SGHAT and FQDESV (reference sequence). Based on the CDR3 plus reference TRBV11-1 and TRBJ2-1, the full variable domain is EAEVAQSPRYKITEKSQAVAFWCDPISGHATLYWYRQILGQGPELLVQFQDESVVDDSQLPKDRFSAERLKGVDSTLKIQPAELGDSAMYLCASSARGNGGEQFFGPGTRLTVL.

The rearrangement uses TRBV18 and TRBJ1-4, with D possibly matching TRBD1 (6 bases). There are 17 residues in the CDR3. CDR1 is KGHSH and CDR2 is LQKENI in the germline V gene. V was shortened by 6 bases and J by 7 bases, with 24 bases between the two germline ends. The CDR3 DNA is TGTGCCAGCTCGCACGATGGCCTGGGGGCGCGGAGTGAAAAACTGTTTTTT. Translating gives CASSHDGLGARSEKLFF.

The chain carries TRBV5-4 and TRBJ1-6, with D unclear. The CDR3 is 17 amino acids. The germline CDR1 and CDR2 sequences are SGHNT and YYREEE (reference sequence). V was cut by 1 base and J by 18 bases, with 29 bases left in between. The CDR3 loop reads CASSLKTVAGFSSPDHF. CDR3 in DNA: TGTGCCAGCAGCTTGAAAACCGTGGCAGGTTTTAGTTCACCCGACCACTTT.

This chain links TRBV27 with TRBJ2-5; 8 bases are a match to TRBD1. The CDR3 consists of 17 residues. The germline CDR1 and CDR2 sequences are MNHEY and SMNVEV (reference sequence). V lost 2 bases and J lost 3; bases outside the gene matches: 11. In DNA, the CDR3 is TGTGCCAGCAGTTTAAAACCAGCAGGGGGCGTTGAAGAGACCCAGTACTTC. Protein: CASSLKPAGGVEETQYF.

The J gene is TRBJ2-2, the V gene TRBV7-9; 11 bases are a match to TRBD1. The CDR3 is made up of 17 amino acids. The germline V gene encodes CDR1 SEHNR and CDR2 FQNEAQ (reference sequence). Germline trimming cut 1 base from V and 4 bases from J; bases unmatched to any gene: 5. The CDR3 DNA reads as TGTGCCAGCAGCTTAGGACACGGGACAGGGGGCACCGGGGAGCTGTTTTTT. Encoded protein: CASSLGHGTGGTGELFF. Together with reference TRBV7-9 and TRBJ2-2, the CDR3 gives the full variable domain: DTGVSQNPRHKITKRGQNVTFRCDPISEHNRLYWYRQTLGQGPEFLTYFQNEAQLEKSRLLSDRFSAERPKGSFSTLEIQRTEQGDSAMYLCASSLGHGTGGTGELFFGEGSRLTVL.

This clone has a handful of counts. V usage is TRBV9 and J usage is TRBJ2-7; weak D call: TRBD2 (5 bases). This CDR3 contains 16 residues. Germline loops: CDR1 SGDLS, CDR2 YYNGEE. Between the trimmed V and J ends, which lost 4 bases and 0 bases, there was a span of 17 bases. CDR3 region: CASSRREAASSYEQYF. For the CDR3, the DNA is TGTGCCAGCAGCCGCCGGGAAGCGGCCAGCTCCTACGAGCAGTACTTC.

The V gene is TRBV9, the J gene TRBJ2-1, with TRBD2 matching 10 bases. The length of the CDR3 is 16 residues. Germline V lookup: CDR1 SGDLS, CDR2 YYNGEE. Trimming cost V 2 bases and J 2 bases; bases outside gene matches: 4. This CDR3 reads CASSVTSGTTYNEQFF. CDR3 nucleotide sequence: TGTGCCAGCAGCGTTACTAGCGGGACGACCTACAATGAGCAGTTCTTC.

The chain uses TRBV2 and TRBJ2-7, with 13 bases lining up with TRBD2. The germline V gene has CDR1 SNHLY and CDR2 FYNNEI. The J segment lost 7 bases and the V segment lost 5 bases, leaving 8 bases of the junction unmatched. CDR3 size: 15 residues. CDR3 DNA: TGTGCCAGCAGTACTAGCGGGAGGGCAACGGGTGAGCAGTACTTC. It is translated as CASSTSGRATGEQYF.

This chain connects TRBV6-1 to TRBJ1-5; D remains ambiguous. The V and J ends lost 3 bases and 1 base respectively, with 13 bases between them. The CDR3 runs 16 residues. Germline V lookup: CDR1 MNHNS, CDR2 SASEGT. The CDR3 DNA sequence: TGTGCCAGCAGTGATTTTTGGCAGCGCAGCAATCAGCCCCAGCATTTT. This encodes CASSDFWQRSNQPQHF.

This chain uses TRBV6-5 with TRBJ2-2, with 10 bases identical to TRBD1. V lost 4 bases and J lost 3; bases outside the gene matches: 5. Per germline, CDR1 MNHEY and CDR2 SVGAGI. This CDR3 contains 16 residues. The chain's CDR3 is CASSSRGQGYTGELFF. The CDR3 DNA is TGTGCCAGCAGTTCCAGGGGACAGGGGTACACCGGGGAGCTGTTTTTT.

DNA for the CDR3: TGCAGCGCCGACGTGACAGGGTTAGGAACTGAAGCTTTCTTT. Its translation: CSADVTGLGTEAFF. V gene TRBV29-1 combines with J gene TRBJ1-1; the match to TRBD1 covers 7 bases. J gave up 5 bases and V 7 bases, and 13 bases lay outside the gene matches. CDR1 is SQVTM and CDR2 is ANQGSEA in the germline V gene. CDR3 length equals 14 residues. The variable domain in full, with the rest retrieved from reference TRBV29-1 and TRBJ1-1, is SAVISQKPSRDICQRGTSLTIQCQVDSQVTMMFWYRQQPGQSLTLIATANQGSEATYESGFVIDKFPISRPNLTFSTLTVSNMSPEDSSIYLCSADVTGLGTEAFFGQGTRLTVV.